This T cell receptor beta chain was sequenced for a study of T cells in Graves' hyperthyroidism and ophthalmopathy (dated by TCRdb to about 2019). Notes on the research overall: Peripheral blood was sampled at the time of initial diagnosis, prior to any treatment. TCR V-J signatures able to tell the groups apart were searched for in a discovery cohort of about a hundred patients, of whom over 40 had Graves' ophthalmopathy and about 60 had stable Graves' hyperthyroidism. An independent validation cohort of under 20 hyperthyroidism patients and 17 patients who later progressed to ophthalmopathy tested prospective prediction of ophthalmopathy. For training and testing, the 100 or so patients in the discovery cohort were randomly divided in a 7:3 ratio. The study also compared thyroid tissue and blood T-cell repertoires from roughly six Graves' hyperthyroidism patients. After blood sampling, hyperthyroidism patients were treated with methimazole at a starting dose of 30 mg daily, and ophthalmopathy patients were treated with high-dose intravenous methylprednisolone. According to the paper, TCR Vbeta CDR3 sequencing was carried out on approximately 140 peripheral blood samples, which came from 40 to 45 ophthalmopathy, some 73 hyperthyroidism and roughly 17 progressor patients. What the authors observed across the whole study: In validation, the model predicted progression to ophthalmopathy with approximately 71% sensitivity and approximately 78% specificity, a median of 6.5 months before onset. A model built on a 13 V-J signature distinguished ophthalmopathy from stable hyperthyroidism, reaching around 88% sensitivity and around 81% specificity in cross-validation and 80%/75% in testing. No statistical method was used to set the sample size in advance, and investigators knew the group allocation. Most expanded thyroid clonotypes (frequency above 0.001) were also detected in blood, suggesting blood repertoires may reflect thyroid immune responses.

Ophthalmopathy patients had moderately to severely active disease, Clinical Activity Score of at least 3, NOSPECS grade of at least 4, and duration under 3 months. Exclusion was applied to patients with uncontrolled infections, other autoimmune diseases, pregnancy or lactation. Clinical symptoms, serum thyroxine and TRAb, thyroid ultrasound, and orbital computed tomography formed the basis for the diagnoses. PBMCs were isolated from about 10 ml of fresh peripheral blood by Ficoll-Paque density gradient centrifugation. Total RNA was extracted with Trizol reagent, and quality was checked on an Agilent 2100 Bioanalyzer. Regarding this clonotype: Which antigen it targets is not known. A much larger clone differs by one base, so this may be a read error.

CDR1 and CDR2 are drawn from the germline V gene (reference sequence): MNHEY, SMNVEV. Spanning cysteine to phenylalanine, the CDR3 consists of 15 amino acids. Only the CDR3 DNA stays, 45 bases, in frame from base 1. Amplification of TCR beta CDR3 regions was carried out from RNA transcripts. A first-round RT-PCR of the TCR CDR3 used the HTBI primer set with the Qiagen OneStep RT-PCR kit. A second multiplex PCR round built the libraries, followed by size selection and purification. The libraries were sequenced on an Illumina HiSeq2000 using paired-end 100 bp reads. On the study's bioinformatics: Raw data were processed with SOAPnuke, discarding reads with adapters, uncalled bases, mean Phred below 15, or no exact constant-primer or identifier match. COPE v1.2.5 was used to merge high-quality paired reads, and clonotypes were defined as unique nucleotide sequences. Clonotypes were aligned to IMGT TRBV, TRBD and TRBJ reference segments using MiTCR v1.1. Analysis was restricted to V-J combinations with a frequency above 0.0001, which covered 98% to 99.2% of repertoires. A TCS score was defined as the ratio of F50 (clonal expansion) to E x V (chaos), with BLOSUM62-based TCRdist applied between CDR3 peptides within each V-J. Welch's t-statistics and random forest reduced several hundred V-J features to 10 to 15, which were used in a naive Bayes classifier (R e1071). The similarity between thyroid and blood repertoires was quantified using the Morisita-Horn index. The public reads were quality trimmed at Q25 with fastp and then assembled into clones with MiXCR by TCRdb, keeping productive beta chains. A single entry per CDR3 protein holds the most common genes and DNA from its merged rows. TCRdb, not the original authors, processed these V and J calls. The sample contains roughly 560,000 distinct CDR3 sequences, about 15% of them found a single time. The ten largest clones capture roughly 4.3% of the sample.

Sequencing used blood. This clonotype was sampled from a woman aged 40-49 years with Graves' ophthalmopathy. The rearranged chain carries TRBV27 and TRBJ2-5; 7 nucleotides in the junction match TRBD2. The nucleotides are TGTGTCAGCAATTTCTCTTGGCGGGGGACAGAGACCCAGTACTTC. The encoded protein is CVSNFSWRGTETQYF.